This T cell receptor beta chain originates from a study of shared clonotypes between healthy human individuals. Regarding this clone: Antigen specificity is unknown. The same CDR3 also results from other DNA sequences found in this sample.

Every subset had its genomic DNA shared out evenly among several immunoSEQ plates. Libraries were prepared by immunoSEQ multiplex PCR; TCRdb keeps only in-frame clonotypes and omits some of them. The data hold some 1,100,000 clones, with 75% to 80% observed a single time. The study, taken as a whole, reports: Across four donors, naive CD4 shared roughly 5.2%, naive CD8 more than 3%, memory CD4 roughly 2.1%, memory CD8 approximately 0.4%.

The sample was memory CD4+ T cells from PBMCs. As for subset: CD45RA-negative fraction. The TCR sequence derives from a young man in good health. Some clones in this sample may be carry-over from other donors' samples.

The CDR3 DNA reads TGCAGCGTTGGTAGAGAGACCCAGTACTTC. This encodes CSVGRETQYF. The gene calls are TRBV29-1 and TRBJ2-5; D gene ambiguous. CDR1 and CDR2 (germline): SQVTM, ANQGSEA. V was trimmed by 4 bases and J by 4 bases, leaving 4 bases between them. The CDR3 sequence is 10 residues long.